The TCR beta chain under discussion was sequenced for a study of CD8 T cells in Susac syndrome. General study results and limits: As the study acknowledged, the number of individuals in its TCR sequencing and HLA analysis was relatively small.

TEMRA cells were enriched by FACS, while CD8+ and CD4+ T cells were obtained through a negative isolation that was performed magnetically. V was clipped by 4 bases and J by 2 bases; unmatched bases: 6. CDR1 and CDR2 from the germline V gene are MGHRA and YSYEKL. The CDR3 length is 15 residues. Roughly 0.45 to 1 ug RNA was reverse transcribed with random hexamers. Multiplex immunoSEQ PCR targeted 54 Vbeta and 13 Jbeta TCR beta segments. TCRdb redid the calling of the immunoSEQ multiplex PCR reads with MiXCR, one entry per CDR3 protein. The sample lists some 300,000 distinct CDR3 sequences, 70% to 90% occurring once. This clonotype was found once. Its antigen is undetermined.

The chain couples TRBV4-1 to TRBJ2-7; 9 nucleotides line up with TRBD1. The TCR sequence derives from a human donor with multiple sclerosis. Sequencing input: CD8+ T cells from PBMCs. CDR3 residues: CASSLEGQGTYEQYF. CDR3 nucleotide sequence: TGCGCCAGCAGCCTCGAGGGACAGGGAACCTACGAGCAGTACTTC.